The rows below give T cell receptor beta chains drawn from one sample of a study of vaccination and CD4 T cells after COVID-19. TCRdb processed the PCR reads anew with MiXCR; each CDR3 protein has one entry. The sample shows around 20,000 distinct CDR3 sequences, 43% of them seen only once. These TCRs are of unknown antigen specificity. Sequencing was carried out using CD4+ T cells from blood, cultured in vitro. The source is a human donor who had recovered from COVID-19. The conserved cysteine and the conserved F or W are not part of the CDR3 here.

j_call: TRBJ2-5
v_call: TRBV11-3
cdr3_aa: ASSLGRWGETQY

j_call: TRBJ1-1
v_call: TRBV12-3/TRBV12-4
cdr3_aa: ASSPMTVNTEAF

j_call: TRBJ2-1
v_call: TRBV5-1
cdr3_aa: ASSVGTGYNEQF

j_call: TRBJ1-1
v_call: TRBV19
cdr3_aa: ASSNSVNTEAF

j_call: TRBJ1-5
v_call: TRBV6-1
cdr3_aa: ASSPYQGALSQPQH

j_call: TRBJ2-7
v_call: TRBV5-1
cdr3_aa: ASSHSGANYEQY

j_call: TRBJ2-6
v_call: TRBV24-1
cdr3_aa: ATMAGDSNVLT

j_call: TRBJ1-5
v_call: TRBV20-1
cdr3_aa: SVGGWNQPQH

j_call: TRBJ2-1
v_call: TRBV10-2
cdr3_aa: ATTPYRGLAYNEQF

j_call: TRBJ2-7
v_call: TRBV20-1
cdr3_aa: SARDPGTSGSGDEQY

j_call: TRBJ2-5
v_call: TRBV20-1
cdr3_aa: SAVWALETQY

j_call: TRBJ1-1
v_call: TRBV12-3/TRBV12-4
cdr3_aa: ASSFTGGTEAF

j_call: TRBJ2-1
v_call: TRBV28
cdr3_aa: ASGVRVEQF

j_call: TRBJ1-1
v_call: TRBV12-3/TRBV12-4
cdr3_aa: ASSLARGEDTEAF

j_call: TRBJ2-2
v_call: TRBV28
cdr3_aa: ASSPGQRLTGELF

j_call: TRBJ1-2
v_call: TRBV28
cdr3_aa: ASSLFRGLGYGYT

j_call: TRBJ1-1
v_call: TRBV24-1
cdr3_aa: AIRRTKNTEAF

j_call: TRBJ2-1
v_call: TRBV28
cdr3_aa: ASSSGGLANEQF

j_call: TRBJ2-5
v_call: TRBV30
cdr3_aa: AWLPGLDKKWTQY

j_call: TRBJ2-7
v_call: TRBV5-3
cdr3_aa: ARSLTLGQGEYYYEQY

j_call: TRBJ1-2
v_call: TRBV6-1
cdr3_aa: ASRDRGRDYGYT

j_call: TRBJ2-3
v_call: TRBV7-9
cdr3_aa: ASSLYPGGTDTQY

j_call: TRBJ1-1
v_call: TRBV7-9
cdr3_aa: ASSQERGTGPTEAF

j_call: TRBJ2-1
v_call: TRBV20-1
cdr3_aa: SATSGRKQF

j_call: TRBJ1-5
v_call: TRBV27
cdr3_aa: ASINRWGNQPQH

j_call: TRBJ1-5
v_call: TRBV6-1
cdr3_aa: ASSKMGGGNQPQH

j_call: TRBJ2-1
v_call: TRBV24-1
cdr3_aa: ATSGYRGNQRGNYNEQF

j_call: TRBJ1-2
v_call: TRBV6-5
cdr3_aa: ASSSQGHGYT

j_call: TRBJ2-7
v_call: TRBV10-1
cdr3_aa: ASSVGPGQGYEQY

j_call: TRBJ2-2
v_call: TRBV7-3
cdr3_aa: ASSSGLAFGELF

j_call: TRBJ1-5
v_call: TRBV28
cdr3_aa: ASSPPGTVNQPQH

j_call: TRBJ2-3
v_call: TRBV7-9
cdr3_aa: ASSLPRTGGTRTDTQY

j_call: TRBJ1-6
v_call: TRBV2
cdr3_aa: ASGQGDSPLH

j_call: TRBJ2-3
v_call: TRBV28
cdr3_aa: ASSSGGGQALTDTQY

j_call: TRBJ2-5
v_call: TRBV4-1
cdr3_aa: ASRPTGFQETQY

j_call: TRBJ2-1
v_call: TRBV12-3/TRBV12-4
cdr3_aa: ASNQGVNEQF

j_call: TRBJ2-5
v_call: TRBV6-1
cdr3_aa: ASRRGLFQETQY

j_call: TRBJ1-1
v_call: TRBV7-2
cdr3_aa: ASSRTQGVGAEAF

j_call: TRBJ1-2
v_call: TRBV6-5
cdr3_aa: ASSLPPQAGNYGYT

j_call: TRBJ2-7
v_call: TRBV5-4
cdr3_aa: ASTPKFLAGGPSYEQY

j_call: TRBJ1-1
v_call: TRBV11-3
cdr3_aa: ASSLVGRLPEAF

j_call: TRBJ2-2
v_call: TRBV5-1
cdr3_aa: ASSLGQGGRTGELF

j_call: TRBJ1-2
v_call: TRBV28
cdr3_aa: ASSSETRRGRYGYT

j_call: TRBJ1-2
v_call: TRBV24-1
cdr3_aa: ATSDQRTLGHGYT

j_call: TRBJ2-3
v_call: TRBV12-3/TRBV12-4
cdr3_aa: ASSLRDFTDTQY

j_call: .
v_call: TRBV24-1
cdr3_aa: ATSDPVPGQGMETQY

j_call: TRBJ2-6
v_call: TRBV27
cdr3_aa: ASSSNGAGANVLT

j_call: TRBJ2-7
v_call: TRBV29-1
cdr3_aa: SAWGVDRGREQY

j_call: TRBJ2-3
v_call: TRBV6-1
cdr3_aa: ASSTSGRKDTQY

j_call: TRBJ2-7
v_call: TRBV30
cdr3_aa: AWSTGQGTYEQY

j_call: TRBJ1-4
v_call: TRBV7-9
cdr3_aa: ASSLVRDNEKLF

j_call: TRBJ2-7
v_call: TRBV2
cdr3_aa: ASNEGLYEQY